The 31 T cell receptor beta chains below were found in one sample sequenced in a study of OX40 agonist ivuxolimab in advanced cancers. Data came from immunoSEQ multiplex PCR; TCRdb stores just in-frame clones and leaves some out. The sample gives 65,000 to 75,000 clones, around 87% of which show up once; about 3.9% is in the top ten. Sequences were derived from CD4+ or CD8+ T cells sorted from blood, sampled in a trial of the OX40 agonist ivuxolimab. Receptor source: an adult with an advanced solid tumor such as melanoma, head and neck, liver or kidney cancer.

V gene TRBV5-4 combines with J gene TRBJ2-2; D remains unclear. V lost 7 bases to trimming and J lost 6 bases, with 19 bases between them. Germline CDR1 reads SGHNT; CDR2 reads YYREEE (reference sequence). The CDR3 length is 15 residues. The CDR3 DNA reads TGTGCCAGCGCTGACCGGACGGAGCTCGCCGGGGAGCTGTTTTTT. Its translation: CASADRTELAGELFF.

CDR3 sequence: CASSFFPYEQYF. The CDR3, as DNA: TGTGCCAGCAGCTTCTTTCCCTACGAGCAGTACTTC. The chain is built from TRBV6-6 and TRBJ2-7; unclear D gene. CDR1 is MNHNY, CDR2 SVGAGI, per germline (reference sequence). The V end lost 6 bases, the J end lost 2 bases, and 8 bases lay between the germline ends. CDR3 length: 12 residues.

The chain carries TRBV19 and TRBJ1-2; possible D gene TRBD1, 5 bases. Trimming left V 6 bases short and J 7 bases short, with 18 bases between. There are 14 residues in the CDR3. Germline CDR1 and CDR2: LNHDA and SQIVND (reference sequence). The CDR3 loop is CASSSRQGSSGYTF. The CDR3 nucleotides read TGTGCCAGTAGCTCGAGGCAGGGAAGTTCTGGCTACACCTTC. The full variable domain, completed using reference TRBV19 and TRBJ1-2, is DGGITQSPKYLFRKEGQNVTLSCEQNLNHDAMYWYRQDPGQGLRLIYYSQIVNDFQKGDIAEGYSVSREKKESFPLTVTSAQKNPTAFYLCASSSRQGSSGYTFGSGTRLTVV.

This clone was observed a single time. The chain links TRBV5-8 to TRBJ1-2; TRBD1 matches at 12 bases. The germline gives CDR1 SGHTS, CDR2 YDEGEE. V was clipped by 2 bases and J by 8 bases; unmatched bases: 10. The CDR3 consists of 16 residues. The CDR3 here is CASSFRPGTGGIGYTF. The CDR3 DNA is TGTGCCAGCAGCTTCCGGCCCGGGACAGGGGGCATCGGCTACACCTTC.

The gene calls are TRBV7-9 and TRBJ1-2; D perhaps matches TRBD1 (5 bases). Germline values: CDR1 SEHNR, CDR2 FQNEAQ (reference sequence). V was pared by 6 bases and J by 8 bases, with 19 bases between. The CDR3 contains 14 residues. CDR3 sequence reads: CASSPRGGSFGYTF. The CDR3 nucleotides read TGTGCCAGCAGTCCGCGGGGGGGATCCTTCGGCTACACCTTC.

The gene calls are TRBV6-6 and TRBJ1-6, with D maybe TRBD1 (5 bases). CDR1 MNHNY and CDR2 SVGAGI come from the germline V gene (reference sequence). CDR3 length: 14 residues. V lost 1 base, J lost 9 bases, and 10 bases lay in between. The CDR3 here is CASSYWQGGSPLHF. The DNA of the CDR3 is TGTGCCAGCAGTTACTGGCAGGGTGGTTCACCCCTCCACTTT.

The chain links TRBV6-6 to TRBJ2-7; no clear D. The germline V gene encodes CDR1 MNHNY and CDR2 SVGAGI (reference sequence). The V end was cut by 7 bases, the J end by 2 bases, with 12 bases between. This CDR3 spans 13 amino acids. The CDR3 is CASTDGGTYEQYF. CDR3 DNA sequence: TGTGCCAGCACCGACGGTGGCACCTACGAGCAGTACTTC.

This clone was seen only a few times. This chain joins TRBV11-3 and TRBJ2-5; perhaps TRBD2 as D (5 bases). This CDR3 has 13 amino acids. Trimming pared 1 base from V and 5 bases from J, leaving 8 bases between. Germline V gene lookup returns CDR1 SGHNT and CDR2 YENEEA. The chain's CDR3 is CASSLGRGETQYF. CDR3 nucleotide sequence: TGTGCCAGCAGCTTAGGCCGCGGGGAGACCCAGTACTTC.

CDR3: CSVRGYQETQYF. The CDR3 coding sequence is TGCAGCGTGCGGGGGTACCAAGAGACCCAGTACTTC. This chain connects TRBV29-1 to TRBJ2-5, with TRBD2 matching over 7 bases. Germline V gene data show CDR1 as SQVTM and CDR2 as ANQGSEA. The ends lost 6 bases at V and 0 bases at J; junction bases unmatched: 1. The CDR3 is 12 amino acids.

This chain links TRBV15 with TRBJ1-1, with a possible D match to TRBD1 (5 bases). Looked up from germline, CDR1 is LNHNV and CDR2 is YYDKDF (reference sequence). V was cut by 1 base and J by 1 base, with 13 bases left in between. CDR3 length equals 16 residues. The CDR3 region has the DNA TGTGCCACCAGCAGAGGCCCCATCGGGGGGAACACTGAAGCTTTCTTT. This translates into CATSRGPIGGNTEAFF.

The count of this clone is one. CDR3 in DNA: TGTGCCAGCAGCTTCGACAGGGCTGGAAACACCATATATTTT. As protein: CASSFDRAGNTIYF. The chain is built from TRBV5-5 and TRBJ1-3; 7 nucleotides match TRBD1. The V gene's germline CDR1 is SGHKS and CDR2 YYEKEE (reference sequence). This CDR3 has 14 amino acids. V was clipped by 2 bases and J by 2 bases; unmatched bases: 1.

The rearrangement links TRBV5-6 to TRBJ2-7; no reliable D call. This CDR3 comprises 12 residues. The germline CDR1 and CDR2 sequences are SGHDT and YYEEEE. Trimming left V 3 bases short and J 1 base short, with 5 bases between. CDR3 in DNA: TGTGCCAGCAGCTCACAGTCCTACGAGCAGTACTTC. This codes for CASSSQSYEQYF.

The V and J genes are TRBV7-9 and TRBJ2-5; 9 positions agree with TRBD1. The CDR3 has 17 residues. V was pared by 3 bases and J by 5 bases, with 13 bases of the junction left unmatched. The germline V gene encodes CDR1 SEHNR and CDR2 FQNEAQ (reference sequence). CDR3 amino acids: CASSLSYGTGRSETQYF. The CDR3 bases are TGTGCCAGCAGCTTGAGTTACGGGACAGGGAGGAGCGAGACCCAGTACTTC. The variable domain in full, with the rest retrieved from reference TRBV7-9 and TRBJ2-5, is DTGVSQNPRHKITKRGQNVTFRCDPISEHNRLYWYRQTLGQGPEFLTYFQNEAQLEKSRLLSDRFSAERPKGSFSTLEIQRTEQGDSAMYLCASSLSYGTGRSETQYFGPGTRLLVL.

This chain uses TRBV14 with TRBJ2-1, with TRBD2 identical over 11 bases. V lost 2 bases to trimming and J lost 10 bases; unmatched junction nucleotides: 4. Germline V lookup: CDR1 SGHDN, CDR2 FVKESK. The CDR3 consists of 14 residues. In DNA form, the CDR3 reads TGTGCCAGCAGCCAACTCCTAGCGGGGGGCGAGCAGTTCTTC. Translating gives CASSQLLAGGEQFF.

This chain connects TRBV7-9 to TRBJ2-3; no firm D call. Trimming removed 1 base at V and 0 bases at J, with 5 bases between. The CDR3 covers 14 residues. Germline CDR1 reads SEHNR; CDR2 reads FQNEAQ (reference sequence). CDR3 nucleotides: TGTGCCAGCAGCTTAGATCGTAGCACAGATACGCAGTATTTT. This gives the protein CASSLDRSTDTQYF.

This clone occurred a few times. The genes are TRBV19 and TRBJ1-5; weak D call: TRBD1 (5 bases). V was shortened by 10 bases and J by 1 base, with 11 bases between the two germline ends. CDR1 is LNHDA, CDR2 SQIVND, per germline (reference sequence). CDR3 length: 13 amino acids. CDR3 sequence reads: CATTGLSNQPQHF. In DNA, the CDR3 is TGTGCCACTACGGGACTGAGCAATCAGCCCCAGCATTTT. Using reference TRBV19 and TRBJ1-5 for the parts outside the CDR3, the full variable domain is DGGITQSPKYLFRKEGQNVTLSCEQNLNHDAMYWYRQDPGQGLRLIYYSQIVNDFQKGDIAEGYSVSREKKESFPLTVTSAQKNPTAFYLCATTGLSNQPQHFGDGTRLSIL.

V is TRBV7-2 and J is TRBJ2-2, with no clear D. Germline V gives CDR1 SGHTA, CDR2 FQGNSA. The CDR3 is made up of 12 amino acids. Trimming left V 3 bases short and J 11 bases short, with 10 bases between. The CDR3 DNA follows: TGTGCCAGCAGCTTTCTTTCCGCTGAGCTGTTTTTT. Translation gives CASSFLSAELFF. Full variable domain (rest looked up from reference TRBV7-2 and TRBJ2-2): GAGVSQSPSNKVTEKGKDVELRCDPISGHTALYWYRQSLGQGLEFLIYFQGNSAPDKSGLPSDRFSAERTGGSVSTLTIQRTQQEDSAVYLCASSFLSAELFFGEGSRLTVL.

V usage is TRBV11-2 and J usage is TRBJ2-5; D remains unclear. In germline, CDR1 is SGHAT, CDR2 FQNNGV. V lost 3 bases, J lost 5 bases, and 4 bases lay in between. The CDR3 consists of 11 residues. CDR3 DNA: TGTGCCAGCAGCTTTTCCGAGACCCAGTACTTC. It yields the protein CASSFSETQYF. Drawing the rest from reference TRBV11-2 and TRBJ2-5, the complete variable domain is EAGVAQSPRYKIIEKRQSVAFWCNPISGHATLYWYQQILGQGPKLLIQFQNNGVVDDSQLPKDRFSAERLKGVDSTLKIQPAKLEDSAVYLCASSFSETQYFGPGTRLLVL.

The chain carries TRBV6-5 and TRBJ2-5; D is uncertain. In germline, CDR1 is MNHEY, CDR2 SVGAGI. This CDR3 contains 12 residues. V lost 6 bases and J lost 1, with 6 bases in between. CDR3 nucleotides: TGTGCCAGCAGGGAGCGCCAAGAGACCCAGTACTTC. It translates to CASRERQETQYF.

The table lists this clone with a count of one. The chain has TRBV11-1 and TRBJ2-1, with D perhaps TRBD2 (6 bases). CDR3 length: 14 residues. The V gene lost 8 bases and the J gene lost 6 bases, with 17 bases spanning the gap. Germline V lookup: CDR1 SGHAT, CDR2 FQDESV (reference sequence). CDR3 amino acids: CASSSARGGNEQFF. The DNA of the CDR3 is TGTGCCAGCTCAAGTGCCCGGGGAGGCAATGAGCAGTTCTTC.

The V call is TRBV25-1, the J call TRBJ2-4; D might be TRBD1 (6 bases). V was clipped by 3 bases and J by 0 bases, with 12 bases between them. The CDR3 has 16 amino acids. Per the germline V gene, CDR1 is MGHDK and CDR2 is SYGVNS. The CDR3 region has the DNA TGTGCCAGCAGTGACCCGGGACAAGGAGCCAAAAACATTCAGTACTTC. This translates into CASSDPGQGAKNIQYF.

The chain links TRBV11-2 to TRBJ2-7; D is tentatively TRBD1 or TRBD2 (5 bases each). Trimming cost V 5 bases and J 6 bases, with 11 bases left between them. The germline gives CDR1 SGHAT, CDR2 FQNNGV. The CDR3 sequence is 12 residues long. CDR3 loop: CASSQGTAEQYF. DNA of the CDR3: TGTGCCAGCAGCCAAGGGACGGCCGAGCAGTACTTC. The whole variable domain, filled in from reference TRBV11-2 and TRBJ2-7, reads EAGVAQSPRYKIIEKRQSVAFWCNPISGHATLYWYQQILGQGPKLLIQFQNNGVVDDSQLPKDRFSAERLKGVDSTLKIQPAKLEDSAVYLCASSQGTAEQYFGPGTRLTVT.

The rearrangement uses TRBV28 and TRBJ1-1, with D uncertain. V was shortened by 2 bases and J by 5 bases, with 6 bases between the two germline ends. The germline V gene encodes CDR1 MDHEN and CDR2 SYDVKM. The CDR3 extends over 12 amino acids. The CDR3 DNA reads as TGTGCCAGCAGTTTAGGGGTTACTGAAGCTTTCTTT. Its translation is CASSLGVTEAFF. The whole variable domain, filled in from reference TRBV28 and TRBJ1-1, reads DVKVTQSSRYLVKRTGEKVFLECVQDMDHENMFWYRQDPGLGLRLIYFSYDVKMKEKGDIPEGYSVSREKKERFSLILESASTNQTSMYLCASSLGVTEAFFGQGTRLTVV.

The J gene is TRBJ2-7, the V gene TRBV2, with a weak D call TRBD2 (6 bases). V lost 3 bases to trimming and J lost 6 bases, with 12 bases between them. The CDR3 contains 13 residues. Germline lookup yields CDR1 SNHLY and CDR2 FYNNEI. This CDR3 reads CASSDMGGREQYF. The CDR3, as DNA: TGTGCCAGCAGTGATATGGGGGGTCGCGAGCAGTACTTC.

The rearrangement links TRBV28 to TRBJ2-5, with 9 bases fitting TRBD1. The CDR3 spans 14 residues. V was clipped by 5 bases and J by 5 bases; unmatched bases: 6. Germline-derived CDR1 and CDR2 are MDHEN and SYDVKM. CDR3 DNA sequence: TGTGCCAGCAGTCGTTTCGGGACAGGGGAGACCCAGTACTTC. This translates into CASSRFGTGETQYF.

This chain connects TRBV29-1 to TRBJ1-2; possibly TRBD1 for D (5 bases). The CDR3 is 16 amino acids. V was pared by 4 bases and J by 1 base, with 19 bases between. Germline V CDR1 and CDR2: SQVTM, ANQGSEA. In DNA form, the CDR3 reads TGCAGCGTTGCTATATGGGACGGCGGCTATAACTATGGCTACACCTTC. Translating it yields CSVAIWDGGYNYGYTF.

V is TRBV4-1 and J is TRBJ1-5; the D is unclear. V lost 0 bases and J lost 5, with 14 bases in between. The CDR3 length is 16 residues. Germline lookup yields CDR1 MGHRA and CDR2 YSYEKL. DNA of the CDR3: TGCGCCAGCAGCCAAGACTACGCACTACCTTATCAGCCCCAGCATTTT. This gives the protein CASSQDYALPYQPQHF.

This chain links TRBV14 with TRBJ2-6; 7 positions agree with TRBD2. The V gene's germline CDR1 is SGHDN and CDR2 FVKESK. The CDR3 has 19 residues. The V segment lost 0 bases and the J segment 5 bases; nucleotides outside the gene matches: 13. The CDR3 DNA reads TGTGCCAGCAGCCAAGAGTCGGGACTAATGCCTAGAAGGGCCAACGTCCTGACTTTC. Translation gives CASSQESGLMPRRANVLTF. Based on the CDR3 plus reference TRBV14 and TRBJ2-6, the full variable domain is EAGVTQFPSHSVIEKGQTVTLRCDPISGHDNLYWYRRVMGKEIKFLLHFVKESKQDESGMPNNRFLAERTGGTYSTLKVQPAELEDSGVYFCASSQESGLMPRRANVLTFGAGSRLTVL.

The chain links TRBV30 to TRBJ2-5; the match to TRBD1 covers 8 bases. V lost 2 bases, J lost 0 bases, and 2 bases stayed unmatched. Germline CDR1 reads GTSNPN; CDR2 reads SVGIG (reference sequence). CDR3 length: 14 residues. CDR3 DNA sequence: TGTGCCTGGAGTCGGACAGGGAACCAAGAGACCCAGTACTTC. It is translated as CAWSRTGNQETQYF.

The chain combines TRBV27 with TRBJ2-7; D possibly corresponds to TRBD1 (6 bases). Germline V gene data show CDR1 as MNHEY and CDR2 as SMNVEV (reference sequence). The CDR3 spans 15 residues. Trimming stripped 4 bases from V and 4 bases from J, with 17 bases between. The CDR3 spells CASSSLFDRTYEQYF. CDR3 nucleotide sequence: TGTGCCAGCAGTTCTCTTTTTGACAGGACGTACGAGCAGTACTTC.

The V gene is TRBV28, the J gene TRBJ1-2, with a tentative D call TRBD1 (6 bases). Trimming removed 8 bases from V and 7 bases from J, with 17 bases in between. The length of the CDR3 is 13 residues. Germline V gene data show CDR1 as MDHEN and CDR2 as SYDVKM. The DNA for the CDR3 is TGTGCCAGCCAGGGGTTGGCCGTGAGTGGCTACACCTTC. This gives the protein CASQGLAVSGYTF.